This T cell receptor (beta chain) was captured in a study of shared clonotypes between healthy human individuals. Study-level results: Few donors limited the genetic and exposure-history diversity represented. Clonotype sharing among donors, it was expected, would be affected by sequencing depth.

The CDR3 is made up of 15 amino acids. CDR1 is LNHDA and CDR2 is SQIVND in the germline V gene (reference sequence). V lost 5 bases, J lost 2 bases, and 15 bases lay in between. Only CD45RO-negative cells positively selected for CCR7 counted as naive CD8 cells, so terminally differentiated effector memory CD45RA+ cells were excluded. Using immunoSEQ multiplex PCR, the repertoire was profiled, and TCRdb retains in-frame clones only, with some absent. The sample shows about 2.1 million clones, around 93% of them seen only once. Remarks on this clone: Antigen unknown.

The sequence was collected from a man aged 18 to 29 in good health. Some clones in this sample may be carry-over from other donors' samples. Material for sequencing was naive CD8+ T cells from PBMCs. The J gene is TRBJ1-1, the V gene TRBV19, with D perhaps TRBD1 (5 bases). This chain's CDR3 is CASSPPGTANTEAFF. As DNA, the CDR3 is TGTGCCAGTAGTCCTCCCGGGACGGCCAACACTGAAGCTTTCTTT.